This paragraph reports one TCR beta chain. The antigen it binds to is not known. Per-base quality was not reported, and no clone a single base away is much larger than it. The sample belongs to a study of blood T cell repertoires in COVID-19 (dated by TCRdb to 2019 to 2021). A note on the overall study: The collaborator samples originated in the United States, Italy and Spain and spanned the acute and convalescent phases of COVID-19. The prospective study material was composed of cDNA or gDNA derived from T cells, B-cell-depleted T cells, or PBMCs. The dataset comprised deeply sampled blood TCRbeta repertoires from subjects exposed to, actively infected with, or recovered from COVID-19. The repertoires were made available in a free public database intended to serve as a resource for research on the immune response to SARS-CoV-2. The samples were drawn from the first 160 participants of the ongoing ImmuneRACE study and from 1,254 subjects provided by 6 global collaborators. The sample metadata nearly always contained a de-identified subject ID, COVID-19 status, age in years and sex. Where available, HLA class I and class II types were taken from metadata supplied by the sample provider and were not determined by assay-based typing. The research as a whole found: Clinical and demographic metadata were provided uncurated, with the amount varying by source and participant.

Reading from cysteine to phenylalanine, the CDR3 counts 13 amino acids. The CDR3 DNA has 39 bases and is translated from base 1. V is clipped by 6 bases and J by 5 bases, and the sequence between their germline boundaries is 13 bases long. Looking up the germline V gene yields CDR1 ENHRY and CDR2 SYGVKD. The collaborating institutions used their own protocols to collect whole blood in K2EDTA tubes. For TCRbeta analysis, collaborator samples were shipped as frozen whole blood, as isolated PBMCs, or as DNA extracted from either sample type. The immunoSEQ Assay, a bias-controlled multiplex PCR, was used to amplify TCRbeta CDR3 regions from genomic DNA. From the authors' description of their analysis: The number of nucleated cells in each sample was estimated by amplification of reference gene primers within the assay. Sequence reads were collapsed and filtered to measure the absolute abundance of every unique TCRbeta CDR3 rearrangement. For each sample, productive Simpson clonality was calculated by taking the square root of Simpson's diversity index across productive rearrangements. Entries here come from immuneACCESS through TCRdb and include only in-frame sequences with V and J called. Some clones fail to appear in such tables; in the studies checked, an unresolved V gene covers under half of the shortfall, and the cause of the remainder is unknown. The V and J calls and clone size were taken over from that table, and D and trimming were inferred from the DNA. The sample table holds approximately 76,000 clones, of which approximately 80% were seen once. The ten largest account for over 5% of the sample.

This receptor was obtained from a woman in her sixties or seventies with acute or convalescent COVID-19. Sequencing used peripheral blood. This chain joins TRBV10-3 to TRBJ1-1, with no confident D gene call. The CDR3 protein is CAIRLTRETEAFF. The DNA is TGTGCCATCAGACTTACTAGGGAGACTGAAGCTTTCTTT.